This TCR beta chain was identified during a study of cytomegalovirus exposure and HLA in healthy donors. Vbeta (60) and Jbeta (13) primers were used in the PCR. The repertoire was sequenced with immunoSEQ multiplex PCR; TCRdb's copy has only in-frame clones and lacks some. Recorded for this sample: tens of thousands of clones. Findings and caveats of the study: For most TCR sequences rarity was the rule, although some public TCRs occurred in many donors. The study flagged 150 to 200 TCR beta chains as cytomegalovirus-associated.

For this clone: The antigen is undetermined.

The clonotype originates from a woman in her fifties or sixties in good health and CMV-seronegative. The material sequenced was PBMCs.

CDR3 protein: CASSEFERHTTYEQYF. CDR3 sequence (DNA): TGTGCCAGCAGTGAATTTGAGAGACACACAACCTACGAGCAGTACTTC. The gene calls are TRBV6-1 and TRBJ2-7; D is undetermined. The CDR3 extends over 16 amino acids. Trimming removed 2 bases at V and 2 bases at J, with 16 bases between. The germline CDR1 and CDR2 sequences are MNHNS and SASEGT.